This T cell receptor beta chain comes out of a study of blood T cell repertoires in COVID-19. The assay was immunoSEQ multiplex PCR, and TCRdb's table has in-frame clones only and misses some. The sample contains 300,000 or so clones, about 87% of which appear only once. CDR1 is SGHVS and CDR2 is FNYEAQ in the germline V gene. The CDR3 runs 17 residues. V was pared by 3 bases and J by 3 bases, with 20 bases between. The chain combines TRBV7-6 with TRBJ1-2; perhaps TRBD1 as D (6 bases). The TCR originated in a woman aged 40-49 years with acute or convalescent COVID-19. The source material was peripheral blood. CDR3 bases: TGTGCCAGCAGCTTCAGGCCTAGTTCGGACAGCTACTATGGCTACACCTTC. Translation: CASSFRPSSDSYYGYTF.